This T cell receptor beta chain came from a study of shared clonotypes between healthy human individuals. The study's findings and limits: Sequencing depth was expected to affect clonotype sharing among donors.

A few counts support this clone. The target antigen is unknown. Germline V CDR1 and CDR2: SGHTA, FQGNSA. The CDR3 length is 15 residues. V dropped 4 bases and J dropped 8; count of bases not matched to a gene: 10. Deep was the level used in running the assay. TCRdb's table, derived via immunoSEQ multiplex PCR, lists solely in-frame clones and lacks some. The sample shows 450,000 to 500,000 clones, roughly 80% of them seen only once. Those who donated were healthy HIV-negative adults, with no recent acute infections or vaccinations reported. The donors, all of them Caucasian adults, lived in Nashville, Tennessee.

The source material was PBMCs. This chain connects TRBV7-2 to TRBJ1-4; TRBD1 aligns across 7 bases. The TCR was taken from a woman in her 40s in good health. Some clones in this sample may be carry-over from other donors' samples. The CDR3 sequence: CASSSTRDSEEKLFF. CDR3 sequence (DNA): TGTGCCAGCAGCTCAACCCGGGACAGTGAGGAAAAACTGTTTTTT.